The 4 T cell receptor beta chains below were found in one sample sequenced in a study of cytomegalovirus exposure and HLA in healthy donors (dated by TCRdb to the late 2010s). The library was made by the immunoSEQ multiplex PCR assay. The multiplex PCR relied on a mix of 60 forward primers for TCR Vbeta segments and 13 reverse primers for TCR Jbeta segments. Imported from immuneACCESS, the table was reduced by TCRdb to in-frame sequences with V and J called. These copies leave out some clones; in studies compared against another copy, an unresolved V gene accounts for under half, and the cause of the remainder is not known. In all, the sample holds around 130,000 clones, and 50% to 80% of those were seen once. The ten largest clones capture approximately 8% of the sample. The sequenced sample was PBMCs. The receptor set was obtained from a woman aged 40 to 49 in good health and CMV-seropositive.

The rearrangement links TRBV6-1 to TRBJ1-4; D may be TRBD1 (6 bases). Trimming took off 5 bases at V and 6 bases at J, with 13 bases between the two ends. The CDR3 has 14 residues. The germline V gene encodes CDR1 MNHNS and CDR2 SASEGT. Here the CDR3 reads CASSRGKWDEKLFF. The CDR3 region has the DNA TGTGCCAGCAGTAGGGGGAAATGGGATGAAAAACTGTTTTTT.

This clone has more than one count but fewer than ten. The V gene is TRBV5-5, the J gene TRBJ2-3; a possible D gene is TRBD2 (5 bases). The CDR3 is made up of 16 amino acids. CDR1 and CDR2 from the germline V gene are SGHKS and YYEKEE (reference sequence). V lost 1 base and J 2 bases, leaving 14 bases between the germline ends. The CDR3 region is CASSLNLAEYTDTQYF. The CDR3 DNA sequence: TGTGCCAGCAGCTTGAACCTAGCAGAGTACACAGATACGCAGTATTTT.

In this sample, this clone turned up a few times. This chain links TRBV7-3 with TRBJ2-2, with 9 bases matching TRBD2. The CDR3 is 16 residues long. The germline CDR1 and CDR2 sequences are SGHTA and FQGTGA. V dropped 4 bases and J dropped 4; count of bases not matched to a gene: 7. The CDR3 is CASSSVAGVGTGELFF. CDR3 bases: TGTGCCAGCAGCTCCGTAGCGGGAGTCGGCACCGGGGAGCTGTTTTTT.

As concerns this clone: The junction departs from the called germline gene at one end, perhaps through a read error. The rearrangement uses TRBV5-1 and TRBJ2-1; 15 positions agree with TRBD2. From germline, CDR1 is SGHRS and CDR2 YFSETQ. The CDR3 is made up of 14 amino acids. In DNA, the CDR3 is TGCGCCAGCAGCCTCGGGACTAGCGGGGGGTCCGGCGTCTTC. Its translation: CASSLGTSGGSGVF.